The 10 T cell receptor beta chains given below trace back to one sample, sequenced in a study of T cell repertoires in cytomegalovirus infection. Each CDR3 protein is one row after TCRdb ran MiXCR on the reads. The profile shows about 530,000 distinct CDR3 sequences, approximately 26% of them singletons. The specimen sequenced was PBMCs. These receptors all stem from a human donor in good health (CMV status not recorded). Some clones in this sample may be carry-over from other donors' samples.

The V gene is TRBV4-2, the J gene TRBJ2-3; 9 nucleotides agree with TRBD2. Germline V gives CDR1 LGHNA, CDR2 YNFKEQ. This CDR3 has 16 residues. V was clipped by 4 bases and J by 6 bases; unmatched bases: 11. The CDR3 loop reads CASSPPLGLATDTQYF. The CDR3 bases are TGTGCCAGCAGCCCGCCCCTTGGACTAGCGACGGATACGCAGTATTTT.

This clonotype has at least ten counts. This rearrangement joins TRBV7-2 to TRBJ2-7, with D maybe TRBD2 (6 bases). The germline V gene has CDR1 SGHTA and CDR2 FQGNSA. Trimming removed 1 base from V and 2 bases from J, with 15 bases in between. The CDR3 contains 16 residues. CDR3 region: CASSLVTVGGAYEQYF. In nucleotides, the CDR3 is TGTGCCAGCAGCTTAGTCACGGTCGGGGGAGCCTACGAGCAGTACTTC.

CDR3 in amino acids: CASSLHPIPTGELFF. The DNA of the CDR3 is TGTGCCAGCAGCTTACACCCGATTCCCACCGGGGAGCTGTTTTTT. The genes are TRBV7-2 and TRBJ2-2, with D unclear. V lost 2 bases, J lost 4 bases, and 11 bases lay in between. Germline CDR1 and CDR2: SGHTA and FQGNSA. The CDR3 is 15 amino acids.

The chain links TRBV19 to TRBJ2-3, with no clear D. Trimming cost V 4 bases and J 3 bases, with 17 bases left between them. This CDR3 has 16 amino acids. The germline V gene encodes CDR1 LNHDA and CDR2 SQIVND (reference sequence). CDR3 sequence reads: CASSRIESRRTDTQYF. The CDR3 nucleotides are TGTGCCAGTAGTAGGATTGAGTCCCGTCGAACAGATACGCAGTATTTT.

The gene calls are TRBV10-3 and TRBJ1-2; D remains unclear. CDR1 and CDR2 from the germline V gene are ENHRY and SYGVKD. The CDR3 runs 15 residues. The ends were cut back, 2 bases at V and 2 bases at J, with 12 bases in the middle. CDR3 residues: CAISEGIQLNYGYTF. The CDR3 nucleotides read TGTGCCATCAGTGAGGGGATACAACTAAACTATGGCTACACCTTC.

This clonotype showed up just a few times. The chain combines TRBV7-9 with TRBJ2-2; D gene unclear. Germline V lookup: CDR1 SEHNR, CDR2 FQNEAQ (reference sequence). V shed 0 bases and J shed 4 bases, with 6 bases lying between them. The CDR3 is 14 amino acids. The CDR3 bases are TGTGCCAGCAGCTTAGCCTCACCCACCGGGGAGCTGTTTTTT. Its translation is CASSLASPTGELFF.

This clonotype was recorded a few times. CDR3 sequence: CASSQARDNEQFF. CDR3 DNA: TGCGCCAGCAGCCAAGCTAGGGACAATGAGCAGTTCTTC. The rearrangement uses TRBV4-1 and TRBJ2-1; no firm D call. This CDR3 region has 13 residues. Germline CDR1 reads MGHRA; CDR2 reads YSYEKL. The V end lost 1 base, the J end lost 5 bases, and 6 bases lay between the germline ends.

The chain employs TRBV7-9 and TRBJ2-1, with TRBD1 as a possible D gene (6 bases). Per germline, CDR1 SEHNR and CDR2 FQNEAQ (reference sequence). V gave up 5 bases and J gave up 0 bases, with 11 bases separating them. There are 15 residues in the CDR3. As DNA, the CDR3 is TGTGCCAGCAGCAGAACGGACAGCTCCTACAATGAGCAGTTCTTC. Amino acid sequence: CASSRTDSSYNEQFF.

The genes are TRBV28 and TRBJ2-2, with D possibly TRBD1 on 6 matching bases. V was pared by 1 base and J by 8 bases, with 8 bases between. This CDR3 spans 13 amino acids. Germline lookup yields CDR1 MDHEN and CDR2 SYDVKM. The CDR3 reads CASSLSQGGELFF. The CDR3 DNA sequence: TGTGCCAGCAGTTTATCCCAGGGGGGGGAGCTGTTTTTT.

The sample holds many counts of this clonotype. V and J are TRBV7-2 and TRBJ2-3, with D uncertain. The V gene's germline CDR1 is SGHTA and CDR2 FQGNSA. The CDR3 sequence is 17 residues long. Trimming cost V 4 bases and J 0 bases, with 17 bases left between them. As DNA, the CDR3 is TGTGCCAGCAGCTCCCCTCTGGGGAAATCAAGCACAGATACGCAGTATTTT. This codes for CASSSPLGKSSTDTQYF. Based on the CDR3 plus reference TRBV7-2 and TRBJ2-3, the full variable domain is GAGVSQSPSNKVTEKGKDVELRCDPISGHTALYWYRQSLGQGLEFLIYFQGNSAPDKSGLPSDRFSAERTGGSVSTLTIQRTQQEDSAVYLCASSSPLGKSSTDTQYFGPGTRLTVL.